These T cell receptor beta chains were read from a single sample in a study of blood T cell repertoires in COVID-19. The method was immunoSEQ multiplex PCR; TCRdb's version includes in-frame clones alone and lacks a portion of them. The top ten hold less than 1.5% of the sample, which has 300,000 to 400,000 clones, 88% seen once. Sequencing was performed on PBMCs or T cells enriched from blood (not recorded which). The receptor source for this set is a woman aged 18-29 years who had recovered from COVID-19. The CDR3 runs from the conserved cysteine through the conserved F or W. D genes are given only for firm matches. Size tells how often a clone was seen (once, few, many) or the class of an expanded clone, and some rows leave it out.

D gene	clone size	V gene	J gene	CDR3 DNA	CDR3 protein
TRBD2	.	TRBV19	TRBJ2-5	TGTGCCAGTAGTGGGTCCGGGGGGGAGACCCAGTACTTC	CASSGSGGETQYF
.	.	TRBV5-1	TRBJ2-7	TGCGCCAGCAGCTTGGTGGGGGGGCTATCCTACGAGCAGTACTTC	CASSLVGGLSYEQYF
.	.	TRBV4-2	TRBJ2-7	TGTGCCAGCAGCCGGGACACGGGCTCCTACGAGCAGTACTTC	CASSRDTGSYEQYF
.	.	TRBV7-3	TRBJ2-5	TGTGCCAGCAGCTTATCGCGAGAGGGGACCCAGTACTTC	CASSLSREGTQYF
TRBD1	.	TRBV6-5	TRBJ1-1	TGTGCCAGCAGACAACAGGGGGGGTGGCAGGAAGCTTTCTTT	CASRQQGGWQEAFF
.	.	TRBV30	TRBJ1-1	TGTGCCTGGAGTCCCTCCAACACTGAAGCTTTCTTT	CAWSPSNTEAFF
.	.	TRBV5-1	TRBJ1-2	TGCGCCAGCAGCTCCCTTGGGGCCGGGGGTGGCTACACCTTC	CASSSLGAGGGYTF
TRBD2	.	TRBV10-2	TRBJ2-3	TGCGCCAGCAGTGAACTAGCGGGGGCAGATACGCAGTATTTT	CASSELAGADTQYF
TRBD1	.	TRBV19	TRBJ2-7	TGTGCCAGTAGTATGGGACAGACCTACGAGCAGTACTTC	CASSMGQTYEQYF
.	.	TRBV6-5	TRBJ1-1	TGTGCCAGCAGTTACCTCGGGGGGACTGAAGCTTTCTTT	CASSYLGGTEAFF
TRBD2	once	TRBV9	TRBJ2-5	TGTGCCAGCAGCGTGTCTAGCGGGCAACCTGGGGAGACCCAGTACTTC	CASSVSSGQPGETQYF
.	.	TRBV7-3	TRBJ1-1	TGTGCCAGCAGCTCCGGGGTGGGGACTGAAGCTTTCTTT	CASSSGVGTEAFF
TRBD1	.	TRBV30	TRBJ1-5	TGTGCCTGGAAGTTCCCCGGGACAGGGAACCAGCCCCAGCATTTT	CAWKFPGTGNQPQHF
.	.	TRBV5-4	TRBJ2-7	TGTGCCAGCAGCTTGGCCAGCGGGCCCTCCTACGAGCAGTACTTC	CASSLASGPSYEQYF
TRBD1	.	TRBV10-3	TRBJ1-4	TGTGCCATCAGTGAGGCCTTGGGGACACAGGGGAGTGAAAAACTGTTTTTT	CAISEALGTQGSEKLFF
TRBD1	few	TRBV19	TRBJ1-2	TGTGCCAGTAGACCCGTGGGCAGGGGGAACTATGGCTACACCTTC	CASRPVGRGNYGYTF
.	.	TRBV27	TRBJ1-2	TGTGCCAGCAGTTTGGACAGAGCTTATGGCTACACCTTC	CASSLDRAYGYTF
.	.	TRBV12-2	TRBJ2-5	TGTGCAAGTCGCTTACGCCCGGGTGGAGCGGGGGAAGGAGAGACCCAGTACTTC	CASRLRPGGAGEGETQYF
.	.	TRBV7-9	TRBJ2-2	TGTGCCAGCAGCTTAGAGACATTCACCGGGGAGCTGTTTTTT	CASSLETFTGELFF
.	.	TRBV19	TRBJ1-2	TGTGCCAGTAGTATAGGGGGCAGAATATACTATGGCTACACCTTC	CASSIGGRIYYGYTF
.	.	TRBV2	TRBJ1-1	TGTGCCAGCATTTGGCAGGGGAACACTGAAGCTTTCTTT	CASIWQGNTEAFF
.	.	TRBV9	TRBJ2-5	TGTGCCAGCAGCGTAGCCCCGGAGGAGACCCAGTACTTC	CASSVAPEETQYF
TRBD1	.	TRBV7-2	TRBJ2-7	TGTGCCAGCAGAGGGACAGGGGGCGGATACGAGCAGTACTTC	CASRGTGGGYEQYF
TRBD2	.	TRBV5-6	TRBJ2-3	TGTGCCAGCAGCTTGGCCGGGACTAGCGGGGTCGAGGATACGCAGTATTTT	CASSLAGTSGVEDTQYF
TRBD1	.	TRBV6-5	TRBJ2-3	TGTGCCAGCAGTTTTTTTGGACAGGGGGCAGGTACGCAGTATTTT	CASSFFGQGAGTQYF
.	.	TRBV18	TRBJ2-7	TGTGCCAGCTCACGGGGGGGCCAAGGGAGCTACGAGCAGTACTTC	CASSRGGQGSYEQYF
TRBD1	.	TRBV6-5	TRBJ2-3	TGTGCCAGCACTGGACAGGGTCAAACAGATACGCAGTATTTT	CASTGQGQTDTQYF
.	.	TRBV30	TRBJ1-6	TGTGCCTGGAGTGTTTACCGGGAAGGGAGCTCCTATAATTCACCCCTCCACTTT	CAWSVYREGSSYNSPLHF
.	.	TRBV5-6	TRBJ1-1	TGTGCCAGCAGCTTGGAGACAATGAACACTGAAGCTTTCTTT	CASSLETMNTEAFF
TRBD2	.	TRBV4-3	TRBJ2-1	TGCGCCAGCAGCCAAGATCGGGGGGTCAATGAGCAGTTCTTC	CASSQDRGVNEQFF
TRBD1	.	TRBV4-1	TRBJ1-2	TGCGCCAGCAGCCAAATGACAGGGACGGGCTACACCTTC	CASSQMTGTGYTF
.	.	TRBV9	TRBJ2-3	TGTGCCAGCAGCGTAGTTGAGGCGCCGACCTTGTCGAGCACAGATACGCAGTATTTT	CASSVVEAPTLSSTDTQYF
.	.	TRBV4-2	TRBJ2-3	TGTGCCAGCAGCCCACGAAAACCACAGGCACGAGTCGCAGATACGCAGTATTTT	CASSPRKPQARVADTQYF
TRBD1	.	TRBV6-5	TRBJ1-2	TGTGCCAGCAGCCTACAGGGGAACTATGGCTACACCTTC	CASSLQGNYGYTF
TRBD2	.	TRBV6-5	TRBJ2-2	TGTGCCAGCAGTCGCGGGGGATCGAACACCGGGGAGCTGTTTTTT	CASSRGGSNTGELFF
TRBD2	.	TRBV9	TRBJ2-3	TGTGCCAGCGGGCTAGCGGGGGAAACAAGGGATACGCAGTATTTT	CASGLAGETRDTQYF
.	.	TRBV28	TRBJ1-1	TGTGCCAGCAGGAAACAGGGAGACACTGAAGCTTTCTTT	CASRKQGDTEAFF
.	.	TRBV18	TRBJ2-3	TGTGCCAGCTCACCAACGACTGTCGAGACGCAGTATTTT	CASSPTTVETQYF
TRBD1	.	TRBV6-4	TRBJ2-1	TGTGCCAGCAGTGACTTGATAAGGGGGCTTGAGCAGTTCTTC	CASSDLIRGLEQFF
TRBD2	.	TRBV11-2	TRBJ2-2	TGTGCCAGCAGCCTAGCGGGGGGGATCACCGGGGAGCTGTTTTTT	CASSLAGGITGELFF
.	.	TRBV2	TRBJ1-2	TGTGCCAGCAGTGCTCAGGAAGACTATGGCTACACCTTC	CASSAQEDYGYTF
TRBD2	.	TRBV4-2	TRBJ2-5	TGTGCCAGCAGCCAAGAGACTAGCGGGGGGGCGGGCACCCAGTACTTC	CASSQETSGGAGTQYF
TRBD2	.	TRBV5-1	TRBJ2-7	TGCGCCAGCAGCTCCTGGACTAGCGGGGGGTTCAACGAGCAGTACTTC	CASSSWTSGGFNEQYF